The 24 T cell receptor beta chains below were found in one sample sequenced in a study of cytomegalovirus exposure and HLA in healthy donors. Use of 60 Vbeta and 13 Jbeta primers characterized the PCR. Assay used: immunoSEQ multiplex PCR; TCRdb lists only in-frame clones, some missing. Here the sample spans about 92,000 clones, just under 70% being singletons. The sample was PBMCs. The receptors originated from a man aged 45-60 years in good health and CMV-seronegative.

This rearrangement joins TRBV5-1 to TRBJ2-5; 8 bases align to TRBD2. V was clipped by 4 bases and J by 1 base; unmatched bases: 6. There are 15 residues in the CDR3. The germline V gene has CDR1 SGHRS and CDR2 YFSETQ. The DNA for the CDR3 is TGCGCCAGCAGCGCAACCACTAGCGGCCAAGAGACCCAGTACTTC. Its protein product is CASSATTSGQETQYF.

The chain couples TRBV7-8 to TRBJ1-1, with a tentative D call TRBD1 (6 bases). This CDR3 region has 15 residues. V was pared by 1 base and J by 4 bases, with 13 bases between. Germline CDR1 is SGHVS and CDR2 is FQNEAQ. The CDR3 reads CASSLVLGGSTEAFF. The CDR3 bases are TGTGCCAGCAGCTTAGTTCTAGGGGGTAGCACTGAAGCTTTCTTT.

This chain uses TRBV7-6 with TRBJ1-1; no definite D call. CDR1 is SGHVS, CDR2 FNYEAQ, per germline. The germline V and J ends were trimmed by 5 bases and 2 bases, with 15 bases remaining between them. The CDR3 runs to 15 residues. CDR3 residues: CASSLSRHPNTEAFF. CDR3 nucleotide sequence: TGTGCCAGCAGCCTGAGTCGACACCCTAACACTGAAGCTTTCTTT.

This chain uses TRBV30 with TRBJ1-4, with a tentative D call TRBD1 (6 bases). Germline-derived CDR1 and CDR2 are GTSNPN and SVGIG (reference sequence). CDR3 size: 13 residues. The ends were cut back, 2 bases at V and 10 bases at J, with 14 bases in the middle. The CDR3 DNA follows: TGTGCCTGGAGTCCCGGGGGGGCCGGAAAACTGTTTTTT. It codes for CAWSPGGAGKLFF.

This chain joins TRBV5-1 and TRBJ2-2, with TRBD2 matching over 10 bases. The CDR3 runs 15 residues. CDR1 and CDR2 from the germline V gene are SGHRS and YFSETQ. The J segment lost 3 bases and the V segment lost 2 bases, leaving 1 base of the junction unmatched. The CDR3 protein is CASSFGLADTGELFF. In nucleotides, the CDR3 is TGCGCCAGCAGCTTTGGACTAGCGGACACCGGGGAGCTGTTTTTT. Together with reference TRBV5-1 and TRBJ2-2, the CDR3 gives the full variable domain: KAGVTQTPRYLIKTRGQQVTLSCSPISGHRSVSWYQQTPGQGLQFLFEYFSETQRNKGNFPGRFSGRQFSNSRSEMNVSTLELGDSALYLCASSFGLADTGELFFGEGSRLTVL.

This clone was seen a single time. The chain employs TRBV7-3 and TRBJ2-3; 8 nucleotides align to TRBD2. Germline trimming cut 5 bases from V and 4 bases from J; bases unmatched to any gene: 5. CDR3 size: 14 residues. The germline CDR1 and CDR2 sequences are SGHTA and FQGTGA. In nucleotides, the CDR3 is TGTGCCAGCAGCAATAGCGGGATCTCAGATACGCAGTATTTT. This gives the protein CASSNSGISDTQYF.

The genes are TRBV4-3 and TRBJ2-2; TRBD1 aligns across 8 bases. The CDR3 is 15 amino acids. The trim removed 2 bases at V and 4 bases at J, leaving 3 bases unmatched. Germline V gene sequence: CDR1 LGHNA, CDR2 YSLEER. Here the CDR3 DNA reads TGCGCCAGCAGCCAATGGGGACAGGCCACCGGGGAGCTGTTTTTT. Amino acid sequence: CASSQWGQATGELFF.

The rearrangement joins TRBV7-3 to TRBJ2-2; D uncertain. In germline, CDR1 is SGHTA, CDR2 FQGTGA. Trimming stripped 2 bases from V and 0 bases from J, with 16 bases between. The CDR3 covers 18 residues. The CDR3 is CASSLRPAWASNTGELFF. CDR3 DNA sequence: TGTGCCAGCAGCTTACGGCCCGCGTGGGCGTCGAACACCGGGGAGCTGTTTTTT.

The chain combines TRBV10-2 with TRBJ2-5; the D is unclear. The V gene lost 3 bases and the J gene lost 1 base, with 15 bases spanning the gap. The CDR3 is 16 residues long. CDR1 and CDR2 from the germline V gene are WSHSY and SAAADI. CDR3 nucleotide sequence: TGCGCCAGCAGTGACTTACTCCCACCGCCCCAAGAGACCCAGTACTTC. It is translated as CASSDLLPPPQETQYF.

The gene calls are TRBV19 and TRBJ2-5; D perhaps matches TRBD1 (5 bases). Germline values: CDR1 LNHDA, CDR2 SQIVND (reference sequence). The CDR3 is made up of 15 amino acids. The V gene lost 6 bases and the J gene lost 4 bases, with 18 bases spanning the gap. The CDR3 DNA reads as TGTGCCAGTAGGGACACCGCAGGGCCCCGAGAGACCCAGTACTTC. It encodes CASRDTAGPRETQYF.

CDR3 protein: CASQTGGSETQYF. The CDR3 region has the DNA TGCGCCAGCCAGACAGGGGGCAGTGAGACCCAGTACTTC. This rearrangement joins TRBV5-1 to TRBJ2-5; TRBD1 matches at 10 bases. The CDR3 is 13 residues long. Germline CDR1 reads SGHRS; CDR2 reads YFSETQ. Trimming took 7 bases from V and 5 from J; bases not matched to a gene: 5. Variable domain in full (rest from reference TRBV5-1 and TRBJ2-5): KAGVTQTPRYLIKTRGQQVTLSCSPISGHRSVSWYQQTPGQGLQFLFEYFSETQRNKGNFPGRFSGRQFSNSRSEMNVSTLELGDSALYLCASQTGGSETQYFGPGTRLLVL.

This chain joins TRBV5-6 and TRBJ1-2; the D is unclear. CDR1 is SGHDT, CDR2 YYEEEE, per germline. Trimming removed 2 bases at V and 9 bases at J, with 17 bases between. The CDR3 is made up of 14 amino acids. CDR3 amino acids: CASSFAGRAASYTF. The CDR3 nucleotides are TGTGCCAGCAGCTTTGCCGGGCGGGCGGCGAGCTACACCTTC.

This sequence joins TRBV7-9 and TRBJ1-1; possible D gene TRBD1, 6 bases. The CDR3 loop spans 14 amino acids. The V gene's germline CDR1 is SEHNR and CDR2 FQNEAQ (reference sequence). The V end lost 5 bases, the J end lost 1 base, and 11 bases lay between the germline ends. The CDR3: CASSIVTGNTEAFF. The CDR3 coding sequence is TGTGCCAGCAGCATCGTGACAGGGAACACTGAAGCTTTCTTT.

This clone has more than one count but fewer than ten. This chain joins TRBV12-1 and TRBJ2-1; TRBD2, the D gene given by the table, was not confirmed from the DNA. TRBV12-1 is labeled a pseudogene. The CDR3 is made up of 15 amino acids. The CDR3 DNA follows: TGTGCCAGCAGCTCGAGACTTGCTCCTCCAAATGAGCAGTTCTTC. Translated: CASSSRLAPPNEQFF.

This clone was recorded at least ten times. The rearrangement links TRBV6-5 to TRBJ1-5, with D unresolved. V lost 0 bases to trimming and J lost 5 bases, with 5 bases between them. The CDR3 totals 13 residues. Germline CDR1 is MNHEY and CDR2 is SVGAGI. CDR3 residues: CASSYSSDQPQHF. The CDR3 DNA sequence: TGTGCCAGCAGTTACTCGTCGGATCAGCCCCAGCATTTT.

This clone was observed a few times. The chain uses TRBV5-4 and TRBJ1-1, with 9 bases matching TRBD1. Germline-derived CDR1 and CDR2 are SGHNT and YYREEE (reference sequence). CDR3 length equals 17 residues. The J segment lost 4 bases and the V segment lost 4 bases, leaving 14 bases of the junction unmatched. The DNA for the CDR3 is TGTGCCAGCAGCGGCGGACAGGGGATAGTTAGGATCACTGAAGCTTTCTTT. Translation gives CASSGGQGIVRITEAFF.

V and J are TRBV5-1 and TRBJ2-3; tentatively, D is TRBD2 (6 bases). Germline-derived CDR1 and CDR2 are SGHRS and YFSETQ. V dropped 1 base and J dropped 0 bases, with 12 bases sitting between them. The CDR3 loop spans 16 amino acids. CDR3 in amino acids: CASSLSPSVSTDTQYF. Written as DNA, the CDR3 is TGCGCCAGCAGCTTGTCGCCTAGCGTAAGCACAGATACGCAGTATTTT. Supplemented by reference TRBV5-1 and TRBJ2-3, the full variable domain reads KAGVTQTPRYLIKTRGQQVTLSCSPISGHRSVSWYQQTPGQGLQFLFEYFSETQRNKGNFPGRFSGRQFSNSRSEMNVSTLELGDSALYLCASSLSPSVSTDTQYFGPGTRLTVL.

A remark on this clone: The junction and the germline gene differ at one end; a read error may be behind it. V gene TRBV2 combines with J gene TRBJ1-5; D remains ambiguous. This CDR3 has 14 amino acids. CDR1 SNHLY and CDR2 FYNNEI come from the germline V gene. CDR3 in DNA: TGTGCCAGCAGCGCTCCGGGTGGCGGTCAGTCCCAGCATTTT. It yields the protein CASSAPGGGQSQHF.

Regarding this clone: At one end the junction does not follow the germline gene, possibly because of a read error. The CDR3 DNA sequence: TGTGCCAGCAGTGTTGAGCTGGCAGGGCAAGGTGAAACACTGTTTTTT. This translates into CASSVELAGQGETLFF. J is TRBJ1-4 and V is TRBV2, with D perhaps matching TRBD1 (5 bases). CDR3 length: 16 residues. The germline V gene encodes CDR1 SNHLY and CDR2 FYNNEI.

CDR3 sequence: CASSPRDRGTNVLTF. The CDR3 bases are TGTGCCAGCAGCCCTAGGGACAGGGGGACCAACGTCCTGACTTTC. The rearrangement joins TRBV25-1 to TRBJ2-6, with 11 bases lining up with TRBD1. Per germline, CDR1 MGHDK and CDR2 SYGVNS. Unmatched junction bases numbered 6, after V lost 6 bases and J lost 8 bases. This CDR3 is 15 amino acids long. The full variable domain, its missing parts supplied by reference TRBV25-1 and TRBJ2-6, is EADIYQTPRYLVIGTGKKITLECSQTMGHDKMYWYQQDPGMELHLIHYSYGVNSTEKGDLSSESTVSRIRTEHFPLTLESARPSHTSQYLCASSPRDRGTNVLTFGAGSRLTVL.

There are a few counts of this clone. The chain combines TRBV7-9 with TRBJ2-7; D possibly corresponds to TRBD1 (6 bases). Trimming cost V 8 bases and J 0 bases, with 23 bases left between them. Germline V gene sequence: CDR1 SEHNR, CDR2 FQNEAQ (reference sequence). The CDR3 runs to 17 residues. Here the CDR3 reads CASPPQTGPVLSYEQYV. In DNA, the CDR3 is TGTGCCAGCCCCCCTCAAACAGGGCCGGTTCTCTCCTACGAGCAGTACGTC.

The chain has TRBV4-2 and TRBJ2-5, with 9 bases fitting TRBD2. The V and J ends lost 4 bases and 5 bases, in that order; junction bases with no gene match: 14. This CDR3 comprises 17 residues. Germline loops: CDR1 LGHNA, CDR2 YNFKEQ. The CDR3 loop reads CASSPRASGIPRETQYF. CDR3 nucleotide sequence: TGTGCCAGCAGCCCCCGAGCTAGCGGGATTCCCCGGGAGACCCAGTACTTC.

In this sample, this clone turned up a few times. The gene calls are TRBV5-4 and TRBJ1-2; a possible D gene is TRBD1 (6 bases). The CDR3 has 14 amino acids. Germline CDR1 and CDR2: SGHNT and YYREEE (reference sequence). Trimming pared 2 bases from V and 4 bases from J, leaving 12 bases between. The DNA for the CDR3 is TGTGCCAGCAGCTTTAACAGGGCGATCTATGGCTACACCTTC. Protein: CASSFNRAIYGYTF.

As to this clone: The CDR3 does not end in the conserved phenylalanine or tryptophan, so this is likely a read error. The chain couples TRBV6-1 to TRBJ2-3, with D unclear. The CDR3 runs to 14 residues. CDR1 is MNHNS, CDR2 SASEGT, per germline. The germline V and J ends were trimmed by 10 bases and 4 bases, with 18 bases remaining between them. The CDR3 is CATQTLLGPDTQYV. The DNA for the CDR3 is TGTGCCACCCAAACACTGTTGGGCCCAGATACGCAGTATGTT.